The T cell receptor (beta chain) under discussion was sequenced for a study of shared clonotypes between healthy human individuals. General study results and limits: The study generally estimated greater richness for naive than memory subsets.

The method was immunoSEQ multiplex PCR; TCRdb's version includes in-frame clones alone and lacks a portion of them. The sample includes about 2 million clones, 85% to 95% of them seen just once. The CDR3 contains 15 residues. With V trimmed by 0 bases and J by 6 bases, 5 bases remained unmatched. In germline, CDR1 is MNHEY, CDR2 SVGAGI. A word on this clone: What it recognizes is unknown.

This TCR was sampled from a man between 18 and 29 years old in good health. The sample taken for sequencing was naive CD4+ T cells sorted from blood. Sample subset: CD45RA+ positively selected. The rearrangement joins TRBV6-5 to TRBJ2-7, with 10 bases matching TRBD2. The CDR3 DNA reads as TGTGCCAGCAGTTACTCGCGGCTAGCGGGAGTCGAGCAGTACTTC. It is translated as CASSYSRLAGVEQYF.